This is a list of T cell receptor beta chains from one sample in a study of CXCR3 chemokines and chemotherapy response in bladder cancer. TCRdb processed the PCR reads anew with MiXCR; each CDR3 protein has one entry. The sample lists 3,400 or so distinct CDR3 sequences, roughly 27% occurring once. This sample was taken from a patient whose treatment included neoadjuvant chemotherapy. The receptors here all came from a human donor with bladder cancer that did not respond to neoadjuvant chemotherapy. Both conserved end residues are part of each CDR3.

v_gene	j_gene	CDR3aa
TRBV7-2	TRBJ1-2	CASSKRTGPYGYTF
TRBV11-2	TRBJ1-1	CASSLGGGMNTEAFF
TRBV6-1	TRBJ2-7	CASSVGLAGVYEQYF
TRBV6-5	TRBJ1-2	CASSYSMATGGIWHGYTF
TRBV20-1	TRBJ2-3	CSGTDRSSGGARADTQYF
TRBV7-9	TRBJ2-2	CASSGLEGGAGELFF
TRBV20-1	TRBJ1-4	CSASDPSGTVNEKLFF
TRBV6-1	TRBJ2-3	CASSEADTGDTQYF
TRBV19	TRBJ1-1	CASSIGAGGTEAFF
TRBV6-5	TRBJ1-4	CASSYGRAGEKLFF
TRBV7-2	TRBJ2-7	CASSLGVQGYEQYF
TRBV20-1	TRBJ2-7	CSAPSPRGEQYF
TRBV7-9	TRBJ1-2	CASTVQGYGYTF
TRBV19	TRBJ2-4	CASSIEIGTGGAKNIQYF
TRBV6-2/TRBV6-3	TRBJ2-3	CASRLRVSTGDTQYF
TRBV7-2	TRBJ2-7	CASSLVSGYEQYF
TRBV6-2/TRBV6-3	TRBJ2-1	CASSNYRVQYNEQFF
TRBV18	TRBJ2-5	CASVQGSGETQYF
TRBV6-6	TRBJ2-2	CASSYPTAGTGELFF
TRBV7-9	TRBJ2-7	CASSLVAGAEDEQYF
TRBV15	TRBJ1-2	CATSRGDRVANYGYTF
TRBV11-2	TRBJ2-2	CASTPSGVGGELFF
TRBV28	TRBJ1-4	CASTTTGPNNEKLFF
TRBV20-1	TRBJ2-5	CSASTSGGSQETQYF
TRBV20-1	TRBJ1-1	CSARDWKSGGGMNTEAFF
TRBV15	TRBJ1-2	CATSTGTTNYGYTF
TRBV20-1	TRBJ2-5	CSAPTGETQYF
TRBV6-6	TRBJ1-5	CASNDPGGGQPQHF
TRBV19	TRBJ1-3	CASSLQGRDSGNTIYF
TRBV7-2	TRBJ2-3	CASSFGQYTDTQYF
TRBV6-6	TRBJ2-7	CASSNPSGGTYEQYF
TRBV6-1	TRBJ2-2	CASRPRVTAYEQYFGPGTGELFF
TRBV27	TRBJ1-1	CASSAEPRWGEAFF
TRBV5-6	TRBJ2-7	CASSFSGGGYEQYF
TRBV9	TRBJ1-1	CASSVLGEKNTEAFF
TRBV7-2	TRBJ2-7	CASSSRWTNSYEQYF
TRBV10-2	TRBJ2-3	CASSGGQGISPDTQYF
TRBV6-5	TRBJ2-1	CASSYSDSSSYNEQFF
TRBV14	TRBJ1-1	CASSQDFIGNTEAFF
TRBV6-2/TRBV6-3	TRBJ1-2	CASSSGGRGGYTF
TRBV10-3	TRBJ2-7	CAISAVGLAGGRYEQYF